One and the same sample provided the 10 T cell receptor beta chains below, sequenced in a study of T-cell memory formation after mild COVID-19. TCRdb reprocessed the 5' RACE reads with MiXCR, giving one entry per CDR3 protein. The sample contains over 60,000 distinct CDR3 sequences, over 15% of which appear only once. The source material was PBMCs or a T cell subset sorted from them (not recorded which). Source of these receptors: an adult woman who had mild COVID-19 (a few samples of this study predate the infection). Cell type and time point are not known.

This clonotype appeared a few times. J is TRBJ2-1 and V is TRBV12-3 or TRBV12-4, with 11 nucleotides matching TRBD1. This CDR3 is 22 amino acids long. With 6 bases clipped from V and 0 bases from J, the junction kept 22 bases outside the gene matches. The CDR3 bases are TGTGCCAGCAGCATGGACAGGGGGCAATCTCCAGCCCAACAGAGCTCCTACAATGAGCAGTTCTTC. It codes for CASSMDRGQSPAQQSSYNEQFF.

This clonotype was recorded a few times. J is TRBJ2-1 and V is TRBV7-9, with D hard to call. This CDR3 contains 15 residues. The germline V gene encodes CDR1 SEHNR and CDR2 FQNEAQ (reference sequence). V lost 3 bases and J 5 bases, leaving 14 bases between the germline ends. The CDR3 sequence: CASSLREVNHNEQFF. CDR3 bases: TGTGCCAGCAGCTTGCGTGAGGTAAACCACAATGAGCAGTTCTTC. The variable domain in full, with the rest retrieved from reference TRBV7-9 and TRBJ2-1, is DTGVSQNPRHKITKRGQNVTFRCDPISEHNRLYWYRQTLGQGPEFLTYFQNEAQLEKSRLLSDRFSAERPKGSFSTLEIQRTEQGDSAMYLCASSLREVNHNEQFFGPGTRLTVL.

The chain carries TRBV5-6 and TRBJ2-7; D may be TRBD2 (7 bases). The V gene lost 0 bases and the J gene lost 3 bases, with 19 bases spanning the gap. The germline CDR1 and CDR2 sequences are SGHDT and YYEEEE. The CDR3 spans 17 residues. The CDR3: CASSLEGGPGRGYEQYF. For the CDR3, the DNA is TGTGCCAGCAGCTTGGAGGGGGGGCCAGGCCGGGGCTACGAGCAGTACTTC.

The chain has TRBV30 and TRBJ2-7; D is ambiguous. V was trimmed by 7 bases and J by 7 bases, leaving 17 bases between them. The CDR3 is 12 amino acids. Per germline, CDR1 GTSNPN and CDR2 SVGIG (reference sequence). The CDR3 coding sequence is TGTGCCTCGTCGTTAACTGAATGGGAGCAGTACTTC. This encodes CASSLTEWEQYF.

The chain is built from TRBV3-1 and TRBJ2-1; D unclear. Germline V gives CDR1 LGHDT, CDR2 YNNKEL (reference sequence). The CDR3 is made up of 12 amino acids. V lost 0 bases and J lost 13, with 10 bases in between. The chain's CDR3 is CASSQDGNGQFF. CDR3 DNA: TGTGCCAGCAGCCAAGACGGCAATGGTCAGTTCTTC.

The J gene is TRBJ2-7, the V gene TRBV12-3 or TRBV12-4; no reliable D call. Trimming cost V 5 bases and J 4 bases, with 9 bases left between them. This CDR3 has 12 residues. The CDR3 DNA sequence: TGTGCCAGCAGTGAGTTCCCATACGAGCAGTACTTC. Its translation is CASSEFPYEQYF.

In its sample, this clonotype was seen a few times. This chain connects TRBV12-3 or TRBV12-4 to TRBJ2-1; TRBD2 matches 7 bases. Germline trimming cut 11 bases from V and 1 base from J; bases unmatched to any gene: 8. The CDR3 contains 14 residues. In nucleotides, the CDR3 is TGTGCCGTGACGTCGGGGGGATCCTACAATGAGCAGTTCTTC. Protein: CAVTSGGSYNEQFF.

V is TRBV7-2 and J is TRBJ2-7, with 9 bases that match TRBD2. Germline-derived CDR1 and CDR2 are SGHTA and FQGNSA. This CDR3 region has 14 residues. J lost 3 bases, V lost 1 base, and 1 base had no gene match. CDR3 nucleotides: TGTGCCAGCAGCTTAGGACTAGCGGACTACGAGCAGTACTTC. It codes for CASSLGLADYEQYF.

This clonotype was found a few times. V and J are TRBV4-2 and TRBJ2-7; the D is unclear. This CDR3 spans 13 amino acids. Per germline, CDR1 LGHNA and CDR2 YNFKEQ. Trimming removed 5 bases from V and 5 bases from J, with 13 bases in between. The CDR3 spells CASSFRTADEQYF. The CDR3 coding sequence is TGTGCCAGCAGCTTTCGGACCGCGGACGAGCAGTACTTC.

This clonotype was detected a few times. CDR3 sequence: CASSATYEQYF. The CDR3 bases are TGTGCCAGCAGCGCGACCTACGAGCAGTACTTC. V gene TRBV7-9 combines with J gene TRBJ2-7; D gene ambiguous. The germline V gene encodes CDR1 SEHNR and CDR2 FQNEAQ (reference sequence). CDR3 length equals 11 residues. The ends were cut back, 5 bases at V and 2 bases at J, with 4 bases in the middle.